The T cell receptor beta chain under discussion was sequenced for a study of shared clonotypes between healthy human individuals. Germline assignment: CDR1 WSHSY and CDR2 SAAADI. The CDR3 covers 13 residues. V was shortened by 2 bases and J by 0 bases, with 5 bases between the two germline ends. CD45RO-negative, CCR7-positively selected cells formed the naive CD8 fraction, excluding terminally differentiated effector memory CD45RA+ cells. Repertoires were generated with immunoSEQ multiplex PCR, while TCRdb's copy carries only in-frame clones and drops some. Of about 590,000 clones in the sample, nearly 97% were seen once.

The TCR sequence derives from a young woman in good health. Source material: naive CD8+ T cells sorted from blood. The gene calls are TRBV10-2 and TRBJ2-7; D gene unclear. The CDR3 reads CASSEGSSYEQYF. The CDR3 DNA reads TGCGCCAGCAGTGAGGGAAGCTCCTACGAGCAGTACTTC.